Each of the 14 T cell receptor beta chains below was sequenced from the same sample in a study of cytomegalovirus exposure and HLA in healthy donors. The PCR had 60 Vbeta and 13 Jbeta primers. Data came from immunoSEQ multiplex PCR; TCRdb stores just in-frame clones and leaves some out. The data contain just over 200,000 clones, about 81% of them seen just once; the ten biggest clones take up roughly 2.5%. The specimen sequenced was PBMCs. Receptors originate from a woman aged 40-49 years in good health and CMV-seronegative.

The chain employs TRBV19 and TRBJ1-3; TRBD1 aligns across 8 bases. V shed 7 bases, J shed 0 bases, and the junction held 8 bases outside the gene matches. Germline CDR1 and CDR2: LNHDA and SQIVND (reference sequence). The CDR3 is made up of 16 amino acids. The chain's CDR3 is CASTGDRRNSGNTIYF. As DNA, the CDR3 is TGTGCCAGTACAGGGGACAGGCGGAACTCTGGAAACACCATATATTTT.

Here the CDR3 DNA reads TGTGCCAGCAGCTTGCCCTCACCGGGTAGGGGTGGCTACACCTTC. Protein: CASSLPSPGRGGYTF. V and J are TRBV7-9 and TRBJ1-2, with a weak D call TRBD1 (5 bases). V was cut by 3 bases and J by 7 bases, with 18 bases left in between. The germline V gene encodes CDR1 SEHNR and CDR2 FQNEAQ (reference sequence). This CDR3 spans 15 amino acids.

The chain carries TRBV7-9 and TRBJ2-5; TRBD2 is a possible D gene (6 bases). V was clipped by 5 bases and J by 7 bases, with 17 bases between them. Germline CDR1 is SEHNR and CDR2 is FQNEAQ (reference sequence). The CDR3 covers 14 residues. The CDR3 region is CASSRLTSMRTQYF. DNA of the CDR3: TGTGCCAGCAGCCGATTGACTAGTATGAGGACCCAGTACTTC.

This chain links TRBV5-1 with TRBJ2-5, with 11 bases lining up with TRBD2. The CDR3 is 18 residues long. Germline CDR1 SGHRS, CDR2 YFSETQ. V lost 2 bases to trimming and J lost 1 base; unmatched junction nucleotides: 10. Here the CDR3 reads CASSFLSSGRPTQETQYF. In nucleotides, the CDR3 is TGCGCCAGCAGCTTTTTGTCTAGCGGGAGGCCGACCCAAGAGACCCAGTACTTC.

The chain recombines TRBV15 with TRBJ1-4; D is uncertain. Trimming left V 1 base short and J 5 bases short, with 8 bases between. The CDR3 runs 14 residues. CDR1 is LNHNV, CDR2 YYDKDF, per germline (reference sequence). The CDR3 bases are TGTGCCACCAGCAGAGCACAGCCGAATGAAAAACTGTTTTTT. Translated: CATSRAQPNEKLFF. Supplemented by reference TRBV15 and TRBJ1-4, the full variable domain reads DAMVIQNPRYQVTQFGKPVTLSCSQTLNHNVMYWYQQKSSQAPKLLFHYYDKDFNNEADTPDNFQSRRPNTSFCFLDIRSPGLGDTAMYLCATSRAQPNEKLFFGSGTQLSVL.

The chain employs TRBV6-6 and TRBJ2-1; no clear D gene. Per the germline V gene, CDR1 is MNHNY and CDR2 is SVGAGI (reference sequence). The CDR3 totals 12 residues. Trimming took 5 bases from V and 9 from J, leaving 11 bases between them. CDR3 coding DNA: TGTGCCAGCAGTCTCTTCCCCGGTGAGCAGTTCTTC. It yields the protein CASSLFPGEQFF.

This chain joins TRBV6-5 and TRBJ2-5; D perhaps matches TRBD2 (6 bases). Trimming took off 6 bases at V and 9 bases at J, with 14 bases between the two ends. Germline V gene lookup returns CDR1 MNHEY and CDR2 SVGAGI. This CDR3 has 12 amino acids. This chain's CDR3 is CASSHHREPQYF. CDR3 DNA: TGTGCCAGCAGCCACCACCGGGAGCCCCAGTACTTC.

J is TRBJ2-7 and V is TRBV29-1, with D possibly matching TRBD1 (5 bases). Germline CDR1 and CDR2: SQVTM and ANQGSEA. This CDR3 is 12 amino acids long. V lost 8 bases to trimming and J lost 0 bases, with 11 bases between them. The CDR3 loop reads CSYSGNSYEQYF. The CDR3 DNA sequence: TGCAGCTACTCAGGGAACTCCTACGAGCAGTACTTC.

This clone was detected once. V is TRBV28 and J is TRBJ1-2, with 9 bases fitting TRBD1. Germline V CDR1 and CDR2: MDHEN, SYDVKM. The J segment lost 4 bases and the V segment lost 5 bases, leaving 5 bases of the junction unmatched. CDR3 length equals 14 residues. CDR3 sequence reads: CASSEQGAVYGYTF. The CDR3 region has the DNA TGTGCCAGCAGTGAACAGGGGGCAGTCTATGGCTACACCTTC.

The rearrangement uses TRBV20-1 and TRBJ2-1; TRBD2 is a possible D gene (6 bases). Trimming removed 6 bases from V and 15 bases from J, with 18 bases in between. Germline V CDR1 and CDR2: DFQATT, SNEGSKA (reference sequence). There are 11 residues in the CDR3. CDR3 amino acids: CSAPLSRGWFF. The CDR3 coding sequence is TGCAGTGCGCCCTTATCCCGGGGGTGGTTCTTC.

J is TRBJ1-3 and V is TRBV9, with D possibly matching TRBD1 (5 bases). The germline V and J ends were trimmed by 3 bases and 4 bases, with 17 bases remaining between them. The V gene's germline CDR1 is SGDLS and CDR2 YYNGEE. This CDR3 contains 16 residues. CDR3: CASSAQRLGVGNTIYF. In nucleotides, the CDR3 is TGTGCCAGCAGCGCCCAGCGTTTAGGGGTCGGAAACACCATATATTTT.

Only one count was recorded for this clone. The rearrangement joins TRBV30 to TRBJ2-5, with TRBD2 as a possible D gene (5 bases). This CDR3 is 13 amino acids long. Germline CDR1 reads GTSNPN; CDR2 reads SVGIG (reference sequence). V lost 0 bases, J lost 5 bases, and 10 bases lay in between. CDR3 DNA: TGTGCCTGGAGTGTGATGAGCGGCGAGACCCAGTACTTC. Encoded protein: CAWSVMSGETQYF.

The gene calls are TRBV7-3 and TRBJ2-1, with D unclear. CDR1 is SGHTA and CDR2 is FQGTGA in the germline V gene. Trimming removed 2 bases from V and 4 bases from J, with 9 bases in between. The CDR3 has 14 residues. CDR3 in DNA: TGTGCCAGCAGCTTATCTCGCGTATACAATGAGCAGTTCTTC. It codes for CASSLSRVYNEQFF.

The V gene is TRBV30, the J gene TRBJ1-2; 9 bases line up with TRBD1. The germline V gene encodes CDR1 GTSNPN and CDR2 SVGIG (reference sequence). The V gene end was trimmed by 5 bases and the J gene end by 4 bases; junction bases not matched to a gene: 8. This CDR3 comprises 14 residues. Here the CDR3 reads CAWSVGQGIYGYTF. CDR3 coding DNA: TGTGCCTGGTCAGTTGGACAGGGGATCTATGGCTACACCTTC.